This TCR beta chain is drawn from a study of brain T cells in children with intractable seizures. Time point noted: blood from clinic visit 5 months post-surgery; TSC patient then seizure free. The CDR3 runs to 16 residues. V shed 1 base, J shed 7 bases, and the junction held 8 bases outside the gene matches. Germline values: CDR1 MNHNS, CDR2 SASEGT. Method: immunoSEQ multiplex PCR; TCRdb's copy keeps in-frame clones and lacks some. In the table there are 300,000 to 400,000 clones, over 90% of which are singletons. The V call is TRBV6-1, the J call TRBJ2-3, with 10 bases that match TRBD1. This sequence originates from a boy less than two years old with tuberous sclerosis and intractable seizures. This material consisted of peripheral blood, taken 4 to 5 months after surgery. The CDR3 sequence is CASSEGGDRGGYTQYF. CDR3 coding DNA: TGTGCCAGCAGTGAAGGTGGGGACAGGGGCGGCTATACGCAGTATTTT.